The 27 T cell receptor beta chains below come from one sample, sequenced in a study of T cell repertoires in cytomegalovirus infection. TCRdb reprocessed the reads via MiXCR and lists one record per CDR3 protein. The sample contains 250,000 to 300,000 distinct CDR3 sequences, under 25% of which appear only once. These TCRs' antigens remain unknown. The sequencing used cultured PBMCs, collected from culture after CMV antigen stimulation. The receptors here all came from a human donor in good health (CMV status not recorded). Some clones in this sample may be carry-over from other donors' samples.

This clonotype was seen more than once but under ten times. V and J are TRBV29-1 and TRBJ2-5; D not certain. This CDR3 comprises 13 residues. V was cut by 3 bases and J by 5 bases, with 13 bases left in between. Germline-derived CDR1 and CDR2 are SQVTM and ANQGSEA. CDR3 bases: TGCAGCGTTGATCAGTCTTTGGGTGAGACCCAGTACTTC. Amino acids: CSVDQSLGETQYF.

The chain recombines TRBV7-2 with TRBJ2-1; D is possibly TRBD2 (5 bases). Germline V CDR1 and CDR2: SGHTA, FQGNSA. This CDR3 spans 16 amino acids. V lost 1 base and J lost 10, with 20 bases in between. CDR3 loop: CASSLVWIGLRVEQFF. CDR3 in DNA: TGTGCCAGCAGCTTAGTATGGATAGGACTTAGGGTCGAGCAGTTCTTC.

The sample holds a few counts of this clonotype. The rearrangement links TRBV28 to TRBJ2-7; D not resolved. This CDR3 spans 13 amino acids. In germline, CDR1 is MDHEN, CDR2 SYDVKM. Trimming took 3 bases from V and 2 from J, leaving 8 bases between them. CDR3 DNA: TGTGCCAGCAGTTTCCAACCCCCCTACGAGCAGTACTTC. Its translation: CASSFQPPYEQYF.

This clonotype was seen only a few times. V usage is TRBV19 and J usage is TRBJ2-5; D unclear. From germline, CDR1 is LNHDA and CDR2 SQIVND (reference sequence). The CDR3 consists of 11 residues. Trimming pared 7 bases from V and 0 bases from J, leaving 3 bases between. The CDR3, as DNA: TGTGCCAGTATTGACCAAGAGACCCAGTACTTC. It translates to CASIDQETQYF. The whole variable domain, remainder taken from reference TRBV19 and TRBJ2-5, is DGGITQSPKYLFRKEGQNVTLSCEQNLNHDAMYWYRQDPGQGLRLIYYSQIVNDFQKGDIAEGYSVSREKKESFPLTVTSAQKNPTAFYLCASIDQETQYFGPGTRLLVL.

This clonotype was observed many times. The chain links TRBV12-5 to TRBJ1-5; TRBD1 aligns across 7 bases. After removal of 6 bases from V and 9 bases from J, the junction contained 11 bases not matched to a gene. Germline V gene data show CDR1 as LGHNT and CDR2 as FRNRAP. The CDR3 consists of 14 residues. The CDR3 bases are TGTGCTAGTGGCTCGACAGGGTTTGAGGTGCCCCAGCATTTT. Translation: CASGSTGFEVPQHF.

The DNA of the CDR3 is TGTGCCTGGACAGGGGACCTCAATCAGCCCCAGCATTTT. Encoded protein: CAWTGDLNQPQHF. The genes are TRBV30 and TRBJ1-5, with a weak D call TRBD1 (6 bases). V lost 4 bases and J 3 bases, leaving 10 bases between the germline ends. The CDR3 is made up of 13 amino acids. Germline V gene data show CDR1 as GTSNPN and CDR2 as SVGIG (reference sequence).

This clonotype was picked up a small number of times. V and J are TRBV5-1 and TRBJ1-2; a possible D gene is TRBD1 (6 bases). Germline CDR1 is SGHRS and CDR2 is YFSETQ. Trimming cost V 0 bases and J 3 bases, with 15 bases left between them. The CDR3 has 16 amino acids. CDR3 residues: CASSLAVRGKDYGYTF. The DNA for the CDR3 is TGCGCCAGCAGCTTGGCCGTCAGGGGCAAGGACTATGGCTACACCTTC.

This clonotype was picked up a small number of times. The V and J genes are TRBV7-7 and TRBJ2-7; D unresolved. V shed 5 bases and J shed 3 bases, with 11 bases lying between them. Germline CDR1 and CDR2: SSHAT and FNYEAQ (reference sequence). CDR3 length: 13 amino acids. Here the CDR3 DNA reads TGTGCCAGCAGCGTGGAGCCTCACTACGAGCAGTACTTC. Protein product: CASSVEPHYEQYF. Combining the CDR3 with reference TRBV7-7 and TRBJ2-7 gives the whole variable domain GAGVSQSPRYKVTKRGQDVTLRCDPISSHATLYWYQQALGQGPEFLTYFNYEAQPDKSGLPSDRFSAERPEGSISTLTIQRTEQRDSAMYRCASSVEPHYEQYFGPGTRLTVT.

This clonotype was found many times. This chain joins TRBV7-2 and TRBJ2-5; TRBD2 is a possible D gene (7 bases). Looked up from germline, CDR1 is SGHTA and CDR2 is FQGNSA. The V end lost 5 bases, the J end lost 3 bases, and 16 bases lay between the germline ends. CDR3 length: 15 residues. The CDR3 loop reads CASSVGGGAKETQYF. The CDR3 coding sequence is TGTGCCAGCAGCGTAGGAGGGGGGGCTAAAGAGACCCAGTACTTC.

The chain has TRBV4-3 and TRBJ2-7; unclear D gene. V gave up 1 base and J gave up 7 bases, with 11 bases separating them. CDR1 and CDR2 from the germline V gene are LGHNA and YSLEER. This CDR3 is built from 13 residues. CDR3 loop: CASSQVTRGEQYF. The CDR3 DNA reads as TGCGCCAGCAGCCAAGTAACGAGAGGAGAGCAGTACTTC.

V and J are TRBV7-3 and TRBJ1-1, with D possibly being TRBD1 (6 bases). With 5 bases removed from V and 9 bases from J, the gap between germline ends came to 16 bases. The germline V gene has CDR1 SGHTA and CDR2 FQGTGA. The CDR3 has 13 residues. The CDR3 coding sequence is TGTGCCAGCAGCCTTCCACTTCAGGGGCAAGCTTTCTTT. Amino acids: CASSLPLQGQAFF.

The V and J genes are TRBV6-6 and TRBJ2-7; possibly TRBD2 for D (6 bases). V shed 5 bases and J shed 4 bases, with 12 bases lying between them. The CDR3 has 13 amino acids. Germline V gives CDR1 MNHNY, CDR2 SVGAGI (reference sequence). The DNA of the CDR3 is TGTGCCAGCAGTCGCGGGATCTATTACGAGCAGTACGTC. Encoded protein: CASSRGIYYEQYV.

The CDR3 region is CASSQLRGDAGANVLTF. CDR3 nucleotide sequence: TGTGCCAGCAGCCAATTGAGAGGGGATGCTGGGGCCAACGTCCTGACTTTC. The chain combines TRBV4-2 with TRBJ2-6; the D gene could be TRBD1 or TRBD2 (5 bases each). Germline loops: CDR1 LGHNA, CDR2 YNFKEQ. The CDR3 spans 17 residues. Trimming removed 2 bases at V and 2 bases at J, with 13 bases between.

This clonotype was recorded a few times. V usage is TRBV20-1 and J usage is TRBJ2-5; TRBD2 matches 7 bases. The germline gives CDR1 DFQATT, CDR2 SNEGSKA (reference sequence). The CDR3 covers 15 residues. Trimming cost V 7 bases and J 0 bases; bases outside gene matches: 11. In DNA form, the CDR3 reads TGCAGTGTTCCGGCCGGGGGGTGGTACCAAGAGACCCAGTACTTC. It specifies CSVPAGGWYQETQYF.

This clonotype has just a few counts. The V and J genes are TRBV14 and TRBJ2-7, with 13 bases matching TRBD2. CDR1 is SGHDN and CDR2 is FVKESK in the germline V gene. Germline trimming cut 6 bases from V and 6 bases from J; bases unmatched to any gene: 5. The CDR3 covers 14 residues. CDR3 residues: CASSRTSGSSEQYV. The CDR3 DNA reads as TGTGCCAGCAGTCGGACTAGCGGGAGCTCCGAGCAGTACGTC.

This clonotype was counted between two and nine times. V and J are TRBV5-6 and TRBJ1-1; D is ambiguous. Germline V gene sequence: CDR1 SGHDT, CDR2 YYEEEE. This CDR3 is built from 13 residues. The ends were cut back, 1 base at V and 3 bases at J, with 7 bases in the middle. CDR3 sequence: CASSLPAHTEAFF. The CDR3 DNA is TGTGCCAGCAGCTTGCCAGCTCACACTGAAGCTTTCTTT. Full variable domain (missing parts from reference TRBV5-6 and TRBJ1-1): DAGVTQSPTHLIKTRGQQVTLRCSPKSGHDTVSWYQQALGQGPQFIFQYYEEEERQRGNFPDRFSGHQFPNYSSELNVNALLLGDSALYLCASSLPAHTEAFFGQGTRLTVV.

The table lists this clonotype with a few counts. This rearrangement joins TRBV27 to TRBJ2-7; perhaps D is TRBD1 or TRBD2 (5 bases each). CDR3 length: 15 residues. V was clipped by 1 base and J by 3 bases, with 13 bases between them. Germline V gene lookup returns CDR1 MNHEY and CDR2 SMNVEV (reference sequence). The CDR3 loop is CASSLFGGGGYEQYF. CDR3 DNA: TGTGCCAGCAGTTTATTTGGTGGGGGTGGCTACGAGCAGTACTTC.

The rearrangement joins TRBV7-9 to TRBJ2-3; D call uncertain. CDR1 is SEHNR, CDR2 FQNEAQ, per germline (reference sequence). This CDR3 is 14 amino acids long. Trimming took 4 bases from V and 3 from J, leaving 11 bases between them. The CDR3: CASSSPPETDTQYF. In DNA, the CDR3 is TGTGCCAGCAGCTCCCCCCCGGAGACAGATACGCAGTATTTT.

This clonotype was counted a few times. The V gene is TRBV7-4, the J gene TRBJ1-5, with unresolved D. The CDR3 length is 19 residues. Germline V gene lookup returns CDR1 SGHVT and CDR2 SQSDAQ. V was cut by 2 bases and J by 3 bases, with 23 bases left in between. CDR3 loop: CASSLSSGADCLFNQPQHF. The CDR3 nucleotides are TGTGCCAGCAGCTTAAGTAGCGGAGCGGACTGTCTTTTCAATCAGCCCCAGCATTTT. Full variable domain (outside the CDR3, taken from reference TRBV7-4 and TRBJ1-5): GAGVSQSPRYKVAKRGRDVALRCDSISGHVTLYWYRQTLGQGSEVLTYSQSDAQRDKSGRPSGRFSAERPERSVSTLKIQRTEQGDSAVYLCASSLSSGADCLFNQPQHFGDGTRLSIL.

This chain links TRBV27 with TRBJ2-2, with no clear D. This CDR3 has 16 amino acids. CDR1 is MNHEY, CDR2 SMNVEV, per germline (reference sequence). Trimming took 0 bases from V and 4 from J, leaving 12 bases between them. The CDR3 sequence: CASSLSGALGTGELFF. CDR3 coding DNA: TGTGCCAGCAGTTTATCTGGAGCCCTGGGCACCGGGGAGCTGTTTTTT.

V and J are TRBV7-2 and TRBJ2-7; no clear D. The CDR3 runs 14 residues. Germline CDR1 is SGHTA and CDR2 is FQGNSA. V was cut by 0 bases and J by 1 base, with 7 bases left in between. CDR3 nucleotide sequence: TGTGCCAGCAGCTTAGCAGGCCAGTCCTACGAGCAGTACGTC. Translation: CASSLAGQSYEQYV.

At least ten counts were recorded for this clonotype. V usage is TRBV11-2 and J usage is TRBJ2-7; tentative D call: TRBD1 (6 bases). CDR3 length: 13 residues. Germline V gene data show CDR1 as SGHAT and CDR2 as FQNNGV. V lost 0 bases and J lost 6, with 9 bases in between. The CDR3 loop reads CASSLEMGAEQYV. In DNA, the CDR3 is TGTGCCAGCAGCTTAGAGATGGGGGCCGAGCAGTACGTC.

V gene TRBV5-6 combines with J gene TRBJ2-7; D might be TRBD1 (6 bases). The ends were cut back, 0 bases at V and 2 bases at J, with 12 bases in the middle. Germline V gene data show CDR1 as SGHDT and CDR2 as YYEEEE. This CDR3 contains 15 residues. CDR3 amino acids: CASSLGTVLTYEQYF. Here the CDR3 DNA reads TGTGCCAGCAGCTTGGGGACAGTCTTAACCTACGAGCAGTACTTC.

This chain connects TRBV15 to TRBJ2-7; D gene uncertain. The CDR3 extends over 15 amino acids. V lost 0 bases, J lost 0 bases, and 9 bases lay in between. Looked up from germline, CDR1 is LNHNV and CDR2 is YYDKDF (reference sequence). DNA for the CDR3: TGTGCCACCAGCAGAGATATGACTGCCTCCTACGAGCAGTACGTC. Its protein product is CATSRDMTASYEQYV.

This chain connects TRBV7-2 to TRBJ1-2, with D uncertain. CDR1 SGHTA and CDR2 FQGNSA come from the germline V gene. V was cut by 7 bases and J by 5 bases, with 11 bases left in between. The CDR3 sequence is 12 residues long. Written as DNA, the CDR3 is TGTGCCAGCATCGATGCGGCGTATGGCTACACCTTC. It yields the protein CASIDAAYGYTF.

The chain employs TRBV9 and TRBJ2-7; 12 bases fit TRBD2. Germline V gene lookup returns CDR1 SGDLS and CDR2 YYNGEE. V shed 4 bases and J 7 bases; nucleotides not matched to a gene: 9. The length of the CDR3 is 15 residues. The CDR3 DNA reads as TGTGCCAGCAGCCCAAGACTAGCGGGAGATGGGGAGCAGTACGTC. Translated: CASSPRLAGDGEQYV.

This chain links TRBV6-1 with TRBJ2-3, with 7 bases matching TRBD2. The CDR3 runs to 14 residues. Germline V gene lookup returns CDR1 MNHNS and CDR2 SASEGT. With 5 bases clipped from V and 10 bases from J, the junction kept 12 bases outside the gene matches. The CDR3, as DNA: TGTGCCAGCAGTCCCGGGGGGAGCGTAACCGCGCAGTATTTT. The encoded protein is CASSPGGSVTAQYF.